The TCR beta chain described here comes from a study of cytomegalovirus exposure and HLA in healthy donors. The table lists this clone with a count of one. Its cognate antigen is unknown. The CDR3 is made up of 15 amino acids. V shed 2 bases and J shed 6 bases, with 14 bases lying between them. The germline CDR1 and CDR2 sequences are SEHNR and FQNEAQ (reference sequence). A multiplex PCR was run with 60 Vbeta primers and 13 Jbeta primers. Method: immunoSEQ multiplex PCR; TCRdb's copy keeps in-frame clones and lacks some. Of some 170,000 clones in the sample, more than 65% are singletons; the top ten hold 4% to 5%. General observations from the study: TCR beta V- and J-gene trimming, according to a later analysis, was linked to a missense DCLRE1C variant.

The receptor was isolated from a man aged 18 to 30 in good health and CMV-seropositive. The sequencing input was PBMCs. This chain links TRBV7-9 with TRBJ2-1; D perhaps matches TRBD1 (7 bases). The CDR3 loop is CASSLNQGGINEQFF. The CDR3 DNA reads as TGTGCCAGCAGCTTAAACCAGGGGGGTATCAATGAGCAGTTCTTC.